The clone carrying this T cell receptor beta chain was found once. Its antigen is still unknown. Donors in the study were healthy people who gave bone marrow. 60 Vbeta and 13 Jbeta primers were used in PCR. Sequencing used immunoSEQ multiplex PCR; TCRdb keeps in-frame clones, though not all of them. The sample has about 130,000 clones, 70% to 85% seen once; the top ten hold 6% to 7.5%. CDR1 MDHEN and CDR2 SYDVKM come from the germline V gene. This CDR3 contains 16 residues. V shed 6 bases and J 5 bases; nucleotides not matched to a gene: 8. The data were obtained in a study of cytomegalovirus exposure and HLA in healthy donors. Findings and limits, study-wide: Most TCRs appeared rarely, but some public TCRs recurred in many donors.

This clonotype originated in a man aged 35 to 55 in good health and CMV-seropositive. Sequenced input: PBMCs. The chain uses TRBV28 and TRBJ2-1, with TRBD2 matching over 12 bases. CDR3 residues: CASRHRLAGDHNEQFF. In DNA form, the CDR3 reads TGTGCCAGCAGGCACCGACTAGCGGGAGACCACAATGAGCAGTTCTTC.